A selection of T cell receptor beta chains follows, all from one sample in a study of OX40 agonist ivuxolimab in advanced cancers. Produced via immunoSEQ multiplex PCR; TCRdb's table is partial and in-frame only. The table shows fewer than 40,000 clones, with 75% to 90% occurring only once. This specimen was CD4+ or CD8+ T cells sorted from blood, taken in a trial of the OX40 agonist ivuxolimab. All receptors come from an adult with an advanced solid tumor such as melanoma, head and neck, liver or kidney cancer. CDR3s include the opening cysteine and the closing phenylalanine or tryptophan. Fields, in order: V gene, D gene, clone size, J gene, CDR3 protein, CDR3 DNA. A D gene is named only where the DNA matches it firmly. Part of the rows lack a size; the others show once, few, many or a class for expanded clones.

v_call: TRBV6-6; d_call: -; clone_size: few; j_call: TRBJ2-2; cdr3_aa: CASSYSNGELFF; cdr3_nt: TGTGCCAGCAGTTACTCGAACGGGGAGCTGTTTTTT
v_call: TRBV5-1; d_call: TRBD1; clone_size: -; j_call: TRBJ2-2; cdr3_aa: CASSGIPGQGSGELFF; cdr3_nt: TGCGCCAGCAGCGGAATACCGGGACAGGGATCCGGGGAGCTGTTTTTT
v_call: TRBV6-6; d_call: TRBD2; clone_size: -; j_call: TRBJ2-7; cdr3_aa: CASSLGPSGEYF; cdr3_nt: TGTGCCAGCAGTTTGGGCCCTAGCGGGGAGTACTTC
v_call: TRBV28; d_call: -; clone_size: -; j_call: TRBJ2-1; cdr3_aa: CASSLDRSSYNEQFF; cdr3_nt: TGTGCCAGCAGTTTAGACAGGAGCTCCTACAATGAGCAGTTCTTC
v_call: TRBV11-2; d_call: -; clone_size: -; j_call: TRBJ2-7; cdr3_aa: CASSLSSSYEQYF; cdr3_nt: TGTGCCAGCAGCTTAAGCTCCTCGTACGAGCAGTACTTC
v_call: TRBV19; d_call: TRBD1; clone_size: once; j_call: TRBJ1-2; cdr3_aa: CASSIWTGVTLGGYTF; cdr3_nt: TGTGCCAGTAGTATCTGGACAGGGGTTACTCTTGGGGGCTACACCTTC
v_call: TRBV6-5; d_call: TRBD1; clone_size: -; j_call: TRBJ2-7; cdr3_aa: CASSLGQGAAYEQYF; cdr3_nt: TGTGCCAGCAGTCTCGGACAGGGGGCTGCCTACGAGCAGTACTTC
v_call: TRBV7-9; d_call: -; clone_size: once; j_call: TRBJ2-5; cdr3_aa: CASSSPPEQYF; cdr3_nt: TGTGCCAGCAGCTCCCCTCCGGAGCAGTACTTC
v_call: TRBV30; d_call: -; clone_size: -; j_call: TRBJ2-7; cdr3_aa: CASSSSSYEQYF; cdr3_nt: TGTGCCTCGTCTAGCAGCTCCTACGAGCAGTACTTC
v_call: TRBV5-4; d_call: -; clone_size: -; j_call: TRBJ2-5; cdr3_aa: CASSTAAETQYF; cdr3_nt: TGTGCCAGCAGTACGGCCGCGGAGACCCAGTACTTC
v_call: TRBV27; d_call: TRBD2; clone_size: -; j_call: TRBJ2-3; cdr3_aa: CASSLLAGATDTQYF; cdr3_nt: TGTGCCAGCAGTTTACTAGCGGGAGCCACAGATACGCAGTATTTT
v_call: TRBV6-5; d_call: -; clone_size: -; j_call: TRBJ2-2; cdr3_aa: CASSYGGLTNTGELFF; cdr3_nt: TGTGCCAGCAGTTATGGGGGGCTCACGAACACCGGGGAGCTGTTTTTT
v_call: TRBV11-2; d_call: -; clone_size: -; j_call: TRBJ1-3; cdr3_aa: CASSPLRRERTGNTIYF; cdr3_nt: TGTGCCAGCAGCCCCTTGAGGAGGGAAAGGACTGGAAACACCATATATTTT
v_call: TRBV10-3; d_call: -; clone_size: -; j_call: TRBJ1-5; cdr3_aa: CAISEGTHREDQPQHF; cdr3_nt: TGTGCCATCAGTGAGGGGACCCACAGGGAGGATCAGCCCCAGCATTTT
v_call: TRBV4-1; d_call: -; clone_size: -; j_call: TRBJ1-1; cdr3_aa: CASSQTGYTEAFF; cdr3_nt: TGCGCCAGCAGCCAAACAGGGTACACTGAAGCTTTCTTT
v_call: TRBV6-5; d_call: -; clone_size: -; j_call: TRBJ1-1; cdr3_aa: CASSYSVGLDAFF; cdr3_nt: TGTGCCAGCAGTTACTCTGTGGGCCTGGATGCTTTCTTT
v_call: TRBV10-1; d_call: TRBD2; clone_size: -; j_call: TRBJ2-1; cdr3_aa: CASSERKREDNEQFF; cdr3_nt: TGCGCCAGCAGTGAGAGGAAGCGGGAGGACAATGAGCAGTTCTTC
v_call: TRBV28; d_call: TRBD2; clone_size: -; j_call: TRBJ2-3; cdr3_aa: CASILSGYTDTQYF; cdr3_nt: TGTGCCAGCATCCTTAGCGGGTACACAGATACGCAGTATTTT
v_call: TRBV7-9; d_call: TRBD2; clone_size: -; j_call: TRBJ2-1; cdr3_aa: CASSSSGTGNEQFF; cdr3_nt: TGTGCCAGCAGCTCTAGCGGAACCGGCAATGAGCAGTTCTTC
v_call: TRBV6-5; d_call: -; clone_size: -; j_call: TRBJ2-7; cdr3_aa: CASSYSDGNEQYF; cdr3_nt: TGTGCCAGCAGTTACTCGGACGGGAACGAGCAGTACTTC
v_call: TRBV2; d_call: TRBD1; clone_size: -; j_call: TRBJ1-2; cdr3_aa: CASSLGQGASGYTF; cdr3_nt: TGTGCCAGCAGTCTCGGACAGGGGGCAAGTGGCTACACCTTC
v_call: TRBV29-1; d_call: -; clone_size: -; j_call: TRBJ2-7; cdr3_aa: CSVQGLGLTYEQYF; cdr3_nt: TGCAGCGTTCAGGGGCTGGGGCTAACCTACGAGCAGTACTTC
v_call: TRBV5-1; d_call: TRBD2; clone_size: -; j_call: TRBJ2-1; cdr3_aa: CASSPTSALDYNEQFF; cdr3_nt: TGCGCCAGCAGCCCTACTAGCGCCTTGGACTACAATGAGCAGTTCTTC
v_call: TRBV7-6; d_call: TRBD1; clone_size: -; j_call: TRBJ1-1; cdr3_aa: CASSLAEGQANTEAFF; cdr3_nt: TGTGCCAGCAGCTTAGCGGAAGGACAGGCGAACACTGAAGCTTTCTTT
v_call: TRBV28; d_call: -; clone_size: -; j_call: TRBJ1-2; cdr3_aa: CASSLAPNYGYTF; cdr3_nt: TGTGCCAGCAGTTTAGCCCCCAACTATGGCTACACCTTC
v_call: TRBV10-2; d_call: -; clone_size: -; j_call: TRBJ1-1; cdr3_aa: CASSEQALEAFF; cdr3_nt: TGCGCCAGCAGTGAACAGGCGCTTGAAGCTTTCTTT
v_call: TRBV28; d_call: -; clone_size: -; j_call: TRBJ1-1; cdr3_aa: CASSFLNTEAFF; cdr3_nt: TGTGCCAGCAGTTTCCTGAACACTGAAGCTTTCTTT
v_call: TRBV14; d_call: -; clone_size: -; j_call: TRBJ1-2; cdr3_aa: CASSLDSGHYGYTF; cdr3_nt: TGTGCCAGCAGCCTCGACTCCGGGCACTATGGCTACACCTTC
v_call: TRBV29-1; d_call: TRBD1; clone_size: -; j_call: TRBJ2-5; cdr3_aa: CSVESGQAIQETQYF; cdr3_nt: TGCAGCGTTGAGTCTGGACAGGCAATACAAGAGACCCAGTACTTC
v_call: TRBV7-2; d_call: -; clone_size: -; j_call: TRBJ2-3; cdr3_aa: CASSLAWAGGTDTQYF; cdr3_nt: TGTGCCAGCAGCTTAGCGTGGGCGGGTGGCACAGATACGCAGTATTTT
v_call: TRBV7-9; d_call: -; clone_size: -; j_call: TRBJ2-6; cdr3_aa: CASSSLRDIVSGANVLTF; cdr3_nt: TGTGCCAGCAGCTCTCTCCGGGACATCGTCTCTGGGGCCAACGTCCTGACTTTC
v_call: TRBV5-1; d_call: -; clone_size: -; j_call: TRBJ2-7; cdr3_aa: CASSLGQTSYEQYF; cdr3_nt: TGCGCCAGCAGCTTGGGACAGACTTCCTACGAGCAGTACTTC
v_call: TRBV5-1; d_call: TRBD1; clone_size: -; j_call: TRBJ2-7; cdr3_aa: CASSSPGQGAYEQYF; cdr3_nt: TGCGCCAGCAGCTCTCCGGGACAGGGGGCCTACGAGCAGTACTTC
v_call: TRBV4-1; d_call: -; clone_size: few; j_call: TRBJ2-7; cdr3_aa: CASSQAPPGREQYF; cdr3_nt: TGCGCCAGCAGCCAAGCCCCCCCGGGGCGCGAGCAGTACTTC
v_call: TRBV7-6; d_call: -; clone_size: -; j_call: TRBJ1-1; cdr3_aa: CASSPGPKLEAFF; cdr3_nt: TGTGCCAGCAGCCCGGGACCTAAGTTGGAAGCTTTCTTT
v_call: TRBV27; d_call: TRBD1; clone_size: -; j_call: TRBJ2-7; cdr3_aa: CASSPGTGLTWEQYF; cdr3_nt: TGTGCCAGCAGTCCGGGGACAGGACTCACGTGGGAGCAGTACTTC
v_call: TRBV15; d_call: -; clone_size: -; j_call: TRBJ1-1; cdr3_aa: CATSMVQLNTEAFF; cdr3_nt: TGTGCCACCAGCATGGTACAGTTGAACACTGAAGCTTTCTTT
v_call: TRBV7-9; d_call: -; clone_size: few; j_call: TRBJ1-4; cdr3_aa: CASSFGGTNEKLFF; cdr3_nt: TGTGCCAGCAGCTTTGGCGGAACTAATGAAAAACTGTTTTTT
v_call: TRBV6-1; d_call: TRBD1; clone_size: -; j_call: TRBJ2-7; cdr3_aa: CASSELGQGVEQYF; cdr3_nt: TGTGCCAGCAGTGAATTGGGCCAGGGGGTCGAGCAGTACTTC
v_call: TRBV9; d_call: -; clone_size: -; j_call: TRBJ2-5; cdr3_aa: CASSVGGGGAETQYF; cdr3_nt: TGTGCCAGCAGCGTAGGAGGAGGGGGGGCAGAGACCCAGTACTTC
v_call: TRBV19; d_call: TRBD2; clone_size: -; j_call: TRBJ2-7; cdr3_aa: CASSRGASGINYEQYF; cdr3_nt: TGTGCCAGTAGTAGAGGGGCTAGCGGGATAAACTACGAGCAGTACTTC
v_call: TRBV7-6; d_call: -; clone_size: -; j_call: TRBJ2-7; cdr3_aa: CASSPIGAYEQYF; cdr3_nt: TGTGCCAGCAGCCCGATCGGCGCCTACGAGCAGTACTTC
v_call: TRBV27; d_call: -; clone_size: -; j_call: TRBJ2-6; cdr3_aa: CASSLIGISGANVLTF; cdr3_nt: TGTGCCAGCAGTTTAATAGGGATCTCTGGGGCCAACGTCCTGACTTTC
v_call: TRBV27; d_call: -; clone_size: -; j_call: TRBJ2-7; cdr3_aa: CASSSGFSYEQYF; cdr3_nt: TGTGCCAGCAGTTCAGGATTCTCCTACGAGCAGTACTTC